This T cell receptor beta chain was sequenced for a study of technical replicates of blood from several donors. Produced via immunoSEQ multiplex PCR; TCRdb's table is partial and in-frame only. The table shows tens of thousands of clones, with roughly 94% occurring only once. The germline V and J ends were trimmed by 2 bases and 6 bases, with 15 bases remaining between them. The germline V gene has CDR1 SGHRS and CDR2 YFSETQ. The CDR3 runs 16 residues. Sequenced material: PBMCs. The V gene is TRBV5-1, the J gene TRBJ1-6; D is undetermined. The clonotype originates from a human donor in good health. Some clones in this sample may be carry-over from other donors' samples. CDR3: CASSFTWLGSNSPLHF. CDR3 bases: TGCGCCAGCAGCTTCACCTGGCTCGGGAGTAATTCACCCCTCCACTTT.